The sequence of this TCR beta chain was determined in a study of blood T cells in healthy people across ages. Notes on the study in general: Samples with more naive T cells showed higher observed beta diversity. With age, beta diversity per million T cells declined roughly linearly, significantly by 30 to 40. Higher diversity, along with more naive CD4+ cells, distinguished long-lived donors from aged donors.

It was with a sample-barcoded 5' primer and a J-beta primer mix that a second PCR of roughly 7 to 12 cycles was run. Each CDR3 protein gets one entry after TCRdb re-called the 5' RACE reads with MiXCR. Of hundreds of thousands of distinct CDR3 sequences in the sample, roughly 50% were seen once. On this clonotype: Its matching antigen is unknown.

A minimum of 7 million PBMCs was isolated per sample. The sequenced sample was blood. This sequence was found in a man aged 25 to 40 in good health.

The CDR3 sequence is CASSSRGGTTYNEQFF. The DNA of the CDR3 is TGTGCCAGCAGCTCCCGGGGGGGGACCACCTACAATGAGCAGTTCTTC. The rearrangement links TRBV7-9 to TRBJ2-1; 8 bases are shared with TRBD2. CDR3 length: 16 residues. V shed 4 bases and J 2 bases; nucleotides not matched to a gene: 7. CDR1 and CDR2 from the germline V gene are SEHNR and FQNEAQ (reference sequence).